The rows below give T cell receptor beta chains drawn from one sample of a study of CXCR3-negative and CXCR3-positive naive CD8 T cells. From its re-call of the 5' RACE reads, TCRdb lists each CDR3 protein once, without DNA. The sample table includes 45,000 to 65,000 distinct CDR3 sequences. Sequences were obtained from naive CXCR3- CD8+ T cells from blood. These receptors came from a human donor in good health. Some clones in this sample may be carry-over from other donors' samples. The CDR3 runs from the conserved cysteine through the conserved F or W.

j_gene,v_gene,CDR3aa
TRBJ2-3,TRBV7-9,CASSFRDGSTDTQYF
TRBJ2-1,TRBV4-1,CASSQEADWDEQFF
TRBJ2-3,TRBV5-1,CASSLGGPNTQYF
TRBJ2-7,TRBV28,CASSWDSTHEQYF
TRBJ2-1,TRBV29-1,CSVEGHNEQFF
TRBJ2-1,TRBV24-1,CATSDPGLQTYNEQFF
TRBJ2-1,TRBV6-2/TRBV6-3,CASKFLADYNEQFF
TRBJ2-4,TRBV6-2/TRBV6-3,CASSAKIQNIQYF
TRBJ2-5,TRBV10-3,CAISDVWGQETQYF
TRBJ2-1,TRBV11-2,CAINSGGGPLGNEQFF
TRBJ2-2,TRBV29-1,CSVERDASTWELFF
TRBJ2-3,TRBV27,CASSLSVSTDTQYF
TRBJ2-1,TRBV5-1,CASSLTGENEQFF
TRBJ2-1,TRBV4-1,CASSQPLAGSYNEQFF
TRBJ1-5,TRBV21-1,CASRDYRDRDQPQHF
TRBJ2-1,TRBV20-1,CSAPGTGDLQPEYNEQFF
TRBJ2-7,TRBV30,CAWDSGLGTSGFYEQYF
TRBJ2-2,TRBV28,CASRRGLVTGELFF
TRBJ2-1,TRBV9,CASSVSGSPNEQFF
TRBJ2-1,TRBV30,CAWDETGIDNEQFF
TRBJ1-1,TRBV6-6,CASSYPDRDAEAFF
TRBJ2-6,TRBV9,CASSIKASGANVLTF
TRBJ1-5,TRBV12-3/TRBV12-4,CASSPAVGQPQHF
TRBJ1-1,TRBV7-2,CASSLVGGTNTEAFF
TRBJ2-1,TRBV6-5,CASSKTGSSYNEQFF
TRBJ2-3,TRBV29-1,CSGVGIPDTQYF
TRBJ2-2,TRBV4-1,CASSQGPNTGELFF
TRBJ1-1,TRBV29-1,CSVEGQDQSTEAFF
TRBJ2-7,TRBV11-2,CASSYSTGTDYEQYF
TRBJ2-2,TRBV28,CAHLGNWNTGELFF
TRBJ2-1,TRBV7-2,CASSLVGGGISNEQFF
TRBJ2-1,TRBV4-1,CASSQTALAGYEQFF
TRBJ2-2,TRBV29-1,CSVSGGRTGELFF
TRBJ2-3,TRBV12-3/TRBV12-4,CASSLGQETSTDTQYF
TRBJ2-7,TRBV6-5,CASSYWGASYAQYF
TRBJ2-1,TRBV25-1,CASSETGGTYNEQFF
TRBJ2-3,TRBV9,CASSEASFPSTDTQYF
TRBJ1-3,TRBV14,CASSQEKGDSGNTIYF
TRBJ2-2,TRBV27,CASSSGRNTNTGELFF
TRBJ2-3,TRBV6-5,CASTLGETSTDTQYF
TRBJ2-1,TRBV20-1,CSARGLYYEQFF
TRBJ2-1,TRBV29-1,CSVETSRGGLGEQFF
TRBJ1-3,TRBV7-9,CASSFSRVNSGNTIYF
TRBJ2-7,TRBV12-3/TRBV12-4,CASSLPPGEQYF
TRBJ2-1,TRBV5-1,CASSTGGAWDAHFF
TRBJ2-2,TRBV21-1,CASSKEREGFVPGELFF
TRBJ2-1,TRBV29-1,CSVDVGPYNEQFF